This T cell receptor (beta chain) came from a study of shared clonotypes between healthy human individuals. Method: immunoSEQ multiplex PCR; TCRdb's copy keeps in-frame clones and lacks some. The sample consists of approximately 2,200,000 clones, approximately 94% of them appearing once. J lost 2 bases, V lost 0 bases, and 13 bases had no gene match. The CDR3 runs 19 residues. CDR1 MGHRA and CDR2 YSYEKL come from the germline V gene. Naivety among CD8 cells was defined by CD45RO negativity and positive CCR7 selection, thereby excluding terminally differentiated effector memory CD45RA+ cells. The source material was naive CD8+ T cells from PBMCs. The chain has TRBV4-1 and TRBJ2-7; 10 nucleotides match TRBD1. The receptor comes from a man between 18 and 29 years old in good health. Some clones in this sample may be carry-over from other donors' samples. The CDR3 coding sequence is TGCGCCAGCAGCCAAGATGAGGACAGGGGGAACAGTATGCCCTACGAGCAGTACTTC. Its protein product is CASSQDEDRGNSMPYEQYF.